Sequencing of this T cell receptor beta chain was carried out in a study of metastatic and nonmetastatic thyroid tumors. The wider study: For malignant and benign thyroid patients, tumor or nodule tissue and blood were the sources whose repertoires were compared.

General study results and limits: When malignant thyroid tumors were compared with benign nodules, TCR beta diversity was reportedly significantly higher in the malignant tumors. This held in both blood and tumor samples.

As regards this clone: Its antigen is undetermined. One end of the junction varies from germline; a read error may be responsible. Other DNA sequences within the sample encode an identical CDR3.

This CDR3 spans 16 amino acids. Germline loops: CDR1 KGHSH, CDR2 LQKENI. TCRdb called clones again from the PCR reads with MiXCR. The sample gives some 30,000 clones, under 14% of which show up once; approximately 15% is in the top ten. No treatment of any kind had been given to any patient before thyroid surgery. The specimen sequenced was blood. The clonotype comes from a female donor with papillary thyroid cancer or a benign thyroid nodule (not recorded which). Some clones in this sample may be carry-over from other donors' samples. This sequence joins TRBV18 and TRBJ1-1; 8 bases are shared with TRBD1. The CDR3 nucleotides read TGTGCCAGCTCACCCTACGGGACAGGATTTAACACTGAAGCCTTCTTT. Protein: CASSPYGTGFNTEAFF.